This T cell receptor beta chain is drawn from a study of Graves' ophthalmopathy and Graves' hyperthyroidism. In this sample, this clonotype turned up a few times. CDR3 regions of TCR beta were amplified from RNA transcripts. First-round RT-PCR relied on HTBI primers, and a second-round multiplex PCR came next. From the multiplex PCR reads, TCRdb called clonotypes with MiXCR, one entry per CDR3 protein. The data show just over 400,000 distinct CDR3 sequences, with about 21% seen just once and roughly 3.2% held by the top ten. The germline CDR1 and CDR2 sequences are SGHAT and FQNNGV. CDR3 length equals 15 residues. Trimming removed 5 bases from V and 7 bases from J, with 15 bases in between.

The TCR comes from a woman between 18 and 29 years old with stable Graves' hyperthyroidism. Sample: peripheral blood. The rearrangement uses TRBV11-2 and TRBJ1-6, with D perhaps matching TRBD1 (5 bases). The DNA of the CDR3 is TGTGCCAGCAGCGCTCTAGGGGCGGGGAATTCACCCCTCCACTTT. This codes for CASSALGAGNSPLHF. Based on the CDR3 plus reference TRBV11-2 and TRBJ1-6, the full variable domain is EAGVAQSPRYKIIEKRQSVAFWCNPISGHATLYWYQQILGQGPKLLIQFQNNGVVDDSQLPKDRFSAERLKGVDSTLKIQPAKLEDSAVYLCASSALGAGNSPLHFGNGTRLTVT.